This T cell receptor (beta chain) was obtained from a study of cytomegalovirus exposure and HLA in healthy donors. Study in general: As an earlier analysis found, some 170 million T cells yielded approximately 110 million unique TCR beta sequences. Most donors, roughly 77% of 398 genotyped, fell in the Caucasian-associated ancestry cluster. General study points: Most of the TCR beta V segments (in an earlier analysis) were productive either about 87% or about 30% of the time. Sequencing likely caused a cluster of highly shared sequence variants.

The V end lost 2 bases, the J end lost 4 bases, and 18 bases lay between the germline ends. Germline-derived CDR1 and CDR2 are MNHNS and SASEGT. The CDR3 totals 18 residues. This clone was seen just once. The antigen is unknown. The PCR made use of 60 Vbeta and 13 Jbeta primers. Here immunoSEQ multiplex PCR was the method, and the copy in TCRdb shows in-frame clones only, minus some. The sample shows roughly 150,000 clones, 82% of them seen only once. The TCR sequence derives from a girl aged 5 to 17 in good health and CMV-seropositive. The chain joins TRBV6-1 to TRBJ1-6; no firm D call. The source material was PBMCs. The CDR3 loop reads CASSEILGRRTYNSPLHF. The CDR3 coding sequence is TGTGCCAGCAGTGAAATTCTAGGGAGGCGGACGTATAATTCACCCCTCCACTTT.